Detailed here is one T cell receptor (beta chain). The sequenced patients had an expansion of CD8+CD57+ cells seen by flow cytometry. None of the patients had been given any therapy when their blood was sampled. According to the study, genomic DNA was the template for TCR beta VDJ and CDR3 profiling. Using its own MiXCR run on the reads, TCRdb lists one record per CDR3 protein. The sample shows 450,000 to 600,000 distinct CDR3 sequences, roughly 34% of them seen only once. This CDR3 is 17 amino acids long. V was cut by 6 bases and J by 1 base, with 19 bases left in between. Germline V gene lookup returns CDR1 KGHSH and CDR2 LQKENI. This sample is drawn from a study of CD8+CD57+ T cells in acquired aplastic anemia. Study summary: CD4+ and CD8+ cells, once sorted, gave DNA averaging approximately 3.3 ug.

The material sequenced was sorted CD4+, CD8+, or CD8+CD57+ T cells (not recorded which) from PBMCs. This clonotype was obtained from a human donor with aplastic anemia. The rearrangement uses TRBV18 and TRBJ1-5; D uncertain. The CDR3 here is CASSTSAPAGSNQPQHF. DNA for the CDR3: TGTGCCAGCTCGACCTCAGCGCCAGCGGGGAGCAATCAGCCCCAGCATTTT.